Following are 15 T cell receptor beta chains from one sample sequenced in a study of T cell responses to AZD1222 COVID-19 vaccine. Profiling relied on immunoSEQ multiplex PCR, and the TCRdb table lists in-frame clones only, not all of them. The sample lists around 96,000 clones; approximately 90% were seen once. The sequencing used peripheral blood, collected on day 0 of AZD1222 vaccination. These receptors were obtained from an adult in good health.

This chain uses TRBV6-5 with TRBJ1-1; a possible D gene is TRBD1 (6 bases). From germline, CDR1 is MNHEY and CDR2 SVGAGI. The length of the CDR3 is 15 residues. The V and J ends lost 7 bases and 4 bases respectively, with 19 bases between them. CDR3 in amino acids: CASMSAGGGTTEAFF. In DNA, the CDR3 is TGTGCCAGCATGTCAGCGGGGGGGGGCACCACTGAAGCTTTCTTT.

In DNA form, the CDR3 reads TGTGCCAGCAGCTTATCCGATTACTATGGCTACACCTTC. This sequence encodes CASSLSDYYGYTF. The rearrangement uses TRBV7-9 and TRBJ1-2; no clear D. Germline lookup yields CDR1 SEHNR and CDR2 FQNEAQ (reference sequence). Trimming removed 2 bases from V and 3 bases from J, with 7 bases in between. The CDR3 is made up of 13 amino acids.

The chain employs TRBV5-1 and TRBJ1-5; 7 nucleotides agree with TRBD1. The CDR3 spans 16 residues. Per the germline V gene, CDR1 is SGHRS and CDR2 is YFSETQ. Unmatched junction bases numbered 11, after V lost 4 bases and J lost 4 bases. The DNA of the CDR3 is TGCGCCAGCAGCCCGGGACAGAGGGGACCTAATCAGCCCCAGCATTTT. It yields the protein CASSPGQRGPNQPQHF.

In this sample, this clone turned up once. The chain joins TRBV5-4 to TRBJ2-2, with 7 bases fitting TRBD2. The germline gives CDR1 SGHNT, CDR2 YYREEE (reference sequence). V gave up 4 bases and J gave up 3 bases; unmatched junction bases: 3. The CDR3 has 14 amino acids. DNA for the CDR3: TGTGCCAGCAGCGAAAGCGGGGACACCGGGGAGCTGTTTTTT. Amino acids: CASSESGDTGELFF.

The CDR3 bases are TGCGCCAGCAGTGAGATAGGAGGGATCCATCAGCCCCAGCATTTT. This codes for CASSEIGGIHQPQHF. The chain employs TRBV10-2 and TRBJ1-5; no clear D gene. The CDR3 is 15 residues long. CDR1 and CDR2 from the germline V gene are WSHSY and SAAADI. The V end was cut by 2 bases, the J end by 5 bases, with 13 bases between.

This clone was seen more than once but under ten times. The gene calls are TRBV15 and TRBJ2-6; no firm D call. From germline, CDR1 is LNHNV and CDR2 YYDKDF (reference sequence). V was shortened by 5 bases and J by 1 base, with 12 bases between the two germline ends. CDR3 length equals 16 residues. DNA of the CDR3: TGTGCCACCAGCTCATGGACGGATTCTGGGGCCAACGTCCTGACTTTC. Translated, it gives CATSSWTDSGANVLTF.

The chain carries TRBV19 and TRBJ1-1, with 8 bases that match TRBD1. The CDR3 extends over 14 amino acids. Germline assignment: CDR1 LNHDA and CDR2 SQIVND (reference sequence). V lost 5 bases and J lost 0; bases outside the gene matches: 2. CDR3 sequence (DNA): TGTGCCAGTAGTTACAGGGGGATGAACACTGAAGCTTTCTTT. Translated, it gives CASSYRGMNTEAFF. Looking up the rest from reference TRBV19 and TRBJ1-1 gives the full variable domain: DGGITQSPKYLFRKEGQNVTLSCEQNLNHDAMYWYRQDPGQGLRLIYYSQIVNDFQKGDIAEGYSVSREKKESFPLTVTSAQKNPTAFYLCASSYRGMNTEAFFGQGTRLTVV.

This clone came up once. The CDR3 DNA follows: TGTGCCAGCACCGAAGGAGGGAAACACTATGGCTACACCTTC. This encodes CASTEGGKHYGYTF. The chain uses TRBV6-5 and TRBJ1-2, with unresolved D. The V end lost 7 bases, the J end lost 3 bases, and 15 bases lay between the germline ends. This CDR3 spans 14 amino acids. Germline assignment: CDR1 MNHEY and CDR2 SVGAGI.

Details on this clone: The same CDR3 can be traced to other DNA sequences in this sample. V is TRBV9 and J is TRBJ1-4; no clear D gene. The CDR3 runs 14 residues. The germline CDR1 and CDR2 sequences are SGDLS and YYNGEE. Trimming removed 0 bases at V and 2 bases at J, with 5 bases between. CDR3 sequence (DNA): TGTGCCAGCAGCGTAGGGGGTACTAATGAAAAACTGTTTTTT. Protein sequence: CASSVGGTNEKLFF.

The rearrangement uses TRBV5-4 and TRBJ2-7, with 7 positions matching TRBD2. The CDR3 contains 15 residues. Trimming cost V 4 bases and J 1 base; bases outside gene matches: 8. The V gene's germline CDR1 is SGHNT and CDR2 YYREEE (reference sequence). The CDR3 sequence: CASSMVASGSYEQYF. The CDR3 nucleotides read TGTGCCAGCAGCATGGTGGCTAGCGGATCCTACGAGCAGTACTTC. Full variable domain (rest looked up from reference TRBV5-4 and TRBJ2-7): ETGVTQSPTHLIKTRGQQVTLRCSSQSGHNTVSWYQQALGQGPQFIFQYYREEENGRGNFPPRFSGLQFPNYSSELNVNALELDDSALYLCASSMVASGSYEQYFGPGTRLTVT.

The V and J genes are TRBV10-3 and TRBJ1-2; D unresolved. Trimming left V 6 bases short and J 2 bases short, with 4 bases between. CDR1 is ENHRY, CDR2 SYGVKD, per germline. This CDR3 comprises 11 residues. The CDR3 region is CAIRGNYGYTF. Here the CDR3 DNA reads TGTGCCATCAGGGGAAACTATGGCTACACCTTC.

This chain's CDR3 is CSVDGDHYGYTF. The CDR3 nucleotides are TGCAGCGTTGATGGAGACCACTATGGCTACACCTTC. The chain recombines TRBV29-1 with TRBJ1-2; D gene ambiguous. The CDR3 runs 12 residues. Deletions cut 3 bases from V and 3 bases from J, with 8 bases between. Germline assignment: CDR1 SQVTM and CDR2 ANQGSEA.

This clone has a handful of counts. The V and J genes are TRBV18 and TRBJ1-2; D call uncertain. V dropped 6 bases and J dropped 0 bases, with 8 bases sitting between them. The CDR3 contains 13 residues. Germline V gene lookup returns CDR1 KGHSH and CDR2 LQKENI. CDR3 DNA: TGTGCCAGCTCCACCGTCTCTAACTATGGCTACACCTTC. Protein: CASSTVSNYGYTF.

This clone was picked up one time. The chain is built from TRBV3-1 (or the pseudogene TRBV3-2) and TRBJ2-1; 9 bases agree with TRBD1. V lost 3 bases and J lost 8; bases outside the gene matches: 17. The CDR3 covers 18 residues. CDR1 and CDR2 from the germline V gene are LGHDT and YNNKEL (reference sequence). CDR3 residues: CASSHPQGTPGQGHEQFF. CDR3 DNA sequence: TGTGCCAGCAGCCACCCACAAGGGACCCCGGGACAGGGACATGAGCAGTTCTTC.

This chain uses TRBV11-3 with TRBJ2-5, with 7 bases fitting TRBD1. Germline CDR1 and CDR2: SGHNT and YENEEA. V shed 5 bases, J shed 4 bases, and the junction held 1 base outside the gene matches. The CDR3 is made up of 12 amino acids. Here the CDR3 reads CASSRTGETQYF. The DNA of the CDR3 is TGTGCCAGCAGCCGGACAGGAGAGACCCAGTACTTC.